This TCR beta chain was recorded in a study of tumor-infiltrating lymphocytes in primary liver carcinoma. The CDR3 length is 13 residues. Germline CDR1 and CDR2: WSHSY and SAAADI. General study results and limits: Blood had a significantly lower top-250-clone fraction than tumors did (p = 0.039).

A note on this clonotype: The antigen is unknown. Germline and junction disagree at one end, which may indicate a read error.

Total RNA amounting to roughly 480 ng was the source from which TCR beta cDNA was made with a constant-region primer. Three rounds of nested multiplex PCR with slightly modified ARM-PCR produced TCR beta libraries. Amplification in the first two PCR rounds was performed using TRBV1-TRBV30 forward primers and a C-beta reverse primer for approximately 10 cycles each. Each CDR3 protein gets one entry after TCRdb re-called the multiplex PCR reads with MiXCR. The sample carries under 130,000 distinct CDR3 sequences, approximately 78% recorded once. The study co-extracted DNA and RNA from roughly 20-30 mg of unsorted bulk tissue.

This clonotype was obtained from a man aged 35-49 years with primary liver carcinoma and hepatitis B virus infection. Input material: liver tumor tissue from sampling region 3. Subset reported: tumor region T3, left-lateral pole. The rearrangement joins TRBV10-2 to TRBJ2-7; a possible D gene is TRBD1 (6 bases). The CDR3 coding sequence is TGTGCCAGCCGGGACATGGGTATCGACGAGCAGTACTTC. Translated: CASRDMGIDEQYF.